Listed here are 29 T cell receptor beta chains from one sample, sequenced in a study of early T cells in non-severe SARS-CoV-2 infection. TCRdb ran MiXCR on the 5' RACE reads and lists one entry per CDR3 protein. The sample carries 50,000 or so distinct CDR3 sequences, over 9.5% recorded once. Sequenced: whole blood. These receptors were collected from an adult who was a healthcare worker with PCR-confirmed SARS-CoV-2 infection or an uninfected control (not recorded which).

This clonotype was recorded at least ten times. DNA of the CDR3: TGTGCCAGCAGTGAAATGTATATGGGAGGCGAGCAGTTCTTC. This encodes CASSEMYMGGEQFF. The rearrangement joins TRBV2 to TRBJ2-1, with D maybe TRBD2 (6 bases). Trimming shortened V by 2 bases and J by 10 bases, and 15 bases separated the two germline ends. This CDR3 spans 14 amino acids. Germline V CDR1 and CDR2: SNHLY, FYNNEI.

This clonotype was seen more than once but under ten times. The J gene is TRBJ2-3, the V gene TRBV21-1; the table's D gene call, TRBD1, was not cross checked with the DNA. TRBV21-1 is given as a pseudogene. The CDR3 consists of 20 residues. The CDR3: CASSPPVRDRGLSSTDTQYF. The CDR3 DNA sequence: TGTGCCAGCAGCCCCCCTGTAAGGGACAGGGGTTTATCTAGCACAGATACGCAGTATTTT.

The sample holds a few counts of this clonotype. The chain is built from TRBV28 and TRBJ1-1, with a tentative D call TRBD1 (5 bases). The germline V and J ends were trimmed by 2 bases and 4 bases, with 14 bases remaining between them. Germline V gene sequence: CDR1 MDHEN, CDR2 SYDVKM. The CDR3 spans 15 residues. As DNA, the CDR3 is TGTGCCAGCAGTTTAAGGGGCAGGAGTGGCACTGAAGCTTTCTTT. Its protein product is CASSLRGRSGTEAFF.

The genes are TRBV20-1 and TRBJ1-1, with D perhaps matching TRBD1 (6 bases). The germline V gene encodes CDR1 DFQATT and CDR2 SNEGSKA (reference sequence). Trimming pared 3 bases from V and 4 bases from J, leaving 12 bases between. The CDR3 is 13 residues long. Here the CDR3 DNA reads TGCAGTGCTAGCGGACAGCCAACCACTGAAGCTTTCTTT. Its translation: CSASGQPTTEAFF.

This chain links TRBV5-1 with TRBJ2-3; D is uncertain. The CDR3 loop spans 15 amino acids. V was cut by 0 bases and J by 5 bases, with 13 bases left in between. CDR1 SGHRS and CDR2 YFSETQ come from the germline V gene. As DNA, the CDR3 is TGCGCCAGCAGCTTGGTGTCCAGCCAACAAGATACGCAGTATTTT. It specifies CASSLVSSQQDTQYF.

This chain uses TRBV29-1 with TRBJ2-7; no reliable D call. Germline assignment: CDR1 SQVTM and CDR2 ANQGSEA. V lost 4 bases and J lost 3, with 10 bases in between. CDR3 length: 12 amino acids. This chain's CDR3 is CSVAAPDYEQYF. Here the CDR3 DNA reads TGCAGCGTTGCGGCTCCTGACTACGAGCAGTACTTC.

This clonotype has only one observation. This chain uses TRBV28 with TRBJ2-7; D is possibly TRBD2 (6 bases). The V end was cut by 7 bases, the J end by 1 base, with 11 bases between. CDR3 length equals 13 residues. CDR1 MDHEN and CDR2 SYDVKM come from the germline V gene. CDR3: CASIKTSSYEQYF. CDR3 nucleotide sequence: TGTGCCAGCATAAAGACTAGTTCCTACGAGCAGTACTTC.

This clonotype was counted between two and nine times. The chain employs TRBV7-9 and TRBJ2-7; 12 bases match TRBD2. The CDR3 is 14 residues long. Germline trimming cut 6 bases from V and 6 bases from J; bases unmatched to any gene: 6. Germline CDR1 is SEHNR and CDR2 is FQNEAQ (reference sequence). CDR3 sequence: CASRPTSGGGEQYF. The CDR3 DNA is TGTGCCAGCAGGCCGACTAGCGGGGGAGGCGAGCAGTACTTC. Complete variable domain (other parts from reference TRBV7-9 and TRBJ2-7): DTGVSQNPRHKITKRGQNVTFRCDPISEHNRLYWYRQTLGQGPEFLTYFQNEAQLEKSRLLSDRFSAERPKGSFSTLEIQRTEQGDSAMYLCASRPTSGGGEQYFGPGTRLTVT.

This clonotype was detected many times. The V call is TRBV6-2 or TRBV6-3, the J call TRBJ2-2, with 11 positions matching TRBD1. CDR1 MNHEY and CDR2 SVGEGT come from the germline V gene. The CDR3 contains 17 residues. V lost 5 bases to trimming and J lost 0 bases; unmatched junction nucleotides: 5. The CDR3 region has the DNA TGTGCCAGCAGTCTATGGGGACAGGGGGCGAACACCGGGGAGCTGTTTTTT. It yields the protein CASSLWGQGANTGELFF.

This clonotype appeared many times. The chain's CDR3 is CASSAGRASNQPQHF. The CDR3 region has the DNA TGTGCCAGCAGTGCGGGCAGGGCAAGCAATCAGCCCCAGCATTTT. The chain carries TRBV2 and TRBJ1-5; a weak D match, TRBD1 (5 bases). CDR3 length: 15 residues. Germline assignment: CDR1 SNHLY and CDR2 FYNNEI. Trimming took 4 bases from V and 1 from J, leaving 11 bases between them.

The chain carries TRBV12-5 and TRBJ2-7; D not certain. Germline CDR1 reads LGHNT; CDR2 reads FRNRAP. The CDR3 is 14 residues long. V lost 6 bases and J 0 bases, leaving 12 bases between the germline ends. The CDR3, as DNA: TGTGCTAGTGGCCCCGACTTGCGCTCCTACGAGCAGTACTTC. Residues: CASGPDLRSYEQYF.

This clonotype occurred many times. The chain carries TRBV5-1 and TRBJ1-1; no clear D gene. V was cut by 0 bases and J by 1 base, with 7 bases left in between. This CDR3 is built from 14 residues. Germline CDR1 and CDR2: SGHRS and YFSETQ. In DNA form, the CDR3 reads TGCGCCAGCAGCTTGGCGGGAGGGAACACTGAAGCTTTCTTT. Translating it yields CASSLAGGNTEAFF.

This clonotype was counted a few times. J is TRBJ2-7 and V is TRBV10-3; a possible D gene is TRBD1 (7 bases). Trimming removed 3 bases at V and 3 bases at J, with 18 bases between. This CDR3 contains 16 residues. Germline CDR1 ENHRY, CDR2 SYGVKD. CDR3 in DNA: TGTGCCATCAGTGATGTCTTGGGGGGACAGAGCTACGAGCAGTACTTC. As protein: CAISDVLGGQSYEQYF.

The chain is built from TRBV29-1 and TRBJ2-1; D unclear. Germline V gene data show CDR1 as SQVTM and CDR2 as ANQGSEA. V lost 3 bases to trimming and J lost 5 bases, with 14 bases between them. CDR3 length equals 14 residues. The CDR3 DNA sequence: TGCAGCGTTGATGGGCGGAGTTATAACAATGAGCAGTTCTTC. As protein: CSVDGRSYNNEQFF.

This clonotype was found a few times. The genes are TRBV7-3 and TRBJ2-7; no firm D call. CDR3 length: 14 amino acids. The V gene lost 6 bases and the J gene lost 2 bases, with 14 bases spanning the gap. The germline V gene encodes CDR1 SGHTA and CDR2 FQGTGA. Here the CDR3 DNA reads TGTGCCAGCAGTTCTTACCCCGGCCCCTACGAGCAGTACTTC. This translates into CASSSYPGPYEQYF.

In its sample, this clonotype was seen many times. The chain carries TRBV29-1 and TRBJ2-7, with TRBD1 as a possible D gene (5 bases). The CDR3 is made up of 12 amino acids. V was trimmed by 4 bases and J by 3 bases, leaving 10 bases between them. Germline V gene sequence: CDR1 SQVTM, CDR2 ANQGSEA. The CDR3 region has the DNA TGCAGCGTTGTAGCAAGGGGCTACGAGCAGTACTTC. Its protein is CSVVARGYEQYF.

Many counts were recorded for this clonotype. The rearrangement joins TRBV20-1 to TRBJ2-1; D is uncertain. Germline V gene sequence: CDR1 DFQATT, CDR2 SNEGSKA (reference sequence). The V end lost 6 bases, the J end lost 6 bases, and 24 bases lay between the germline ends. The CDR3 totals 16 residues. CDR3: CSAVTRILALGNEQFF. CDR3 nucleotide sequence: TGCAGTGCCGTTACTCGGATACTGGCGCTAGGCAATGAGCAGTTCTTC.

This clonotype was recorded at least ten times. The chain carries TRBV3-1 and TRBJ2-2; possible D gene TRBD2, 6 bases. This CDR3 is built from 14 residues. V was cut by 0 bases and J by 8 bases, with 10 bases left in between. Germline lookup yields CDR1 LGHDT and CDR2 YNNKEL (reference sequence). Written as DNA, the CDR3 is TGTGCCAGCAGCCAAGATTGGAGGGAAGGGGAGCTGTTTTTT. Protein product: CASSQDWREGELFF. Using reference TRBV3-1 and TRBJ2-2 for the parts outside the CDR3, the full variable domain is DTAVSQTPKYLVTQMGNDKSIKCEQNLGHDTMYWYKQDSKKFLKIMFSYNNKELIINETVPNRFSPKSPDKAHLNLHINSLELGDSAVYFCASSQDWREGELFFGEGSRLTVL.

The sample holds many counts of this clonotype. The gene calls are TRBV19 and TRBJ1-5, with unresolved D. In germline, CDR1 is LNHDA, CDR2 SQIVND (reference sequence). The ends were cut back, 3 bases at V and 1 base at J, with 7 bases in the middle. The CDR3 contains 14 residues. This CDR3 reads CASSMLGSNQPQHF. The DNA of the CDR3 is TGTGCCAGTAGTATGTTAGGGAGCAATCAGCCCCAGCATTTT.

This clonotype was detected ten times or more. The chain links TRBV3-1 to TRBJ2-3; 7 positions agree with TRBD1. Germline CDR1 and CDR2: LGHDT and YNNKEL (reference sequence). Germline trimming cut 4 bases from V and 1 base from J; bases unmatched to any gene: 2. CDR3 length: 14 residues. CDR3 nucleotides: TGTGCCAGCAGCCCTGGGACAGGCACAGATACGCAGTATTTT. The encoded protein is CASSPGTGTDTQYF.

This clonotype has at least ten counts. This chain uses TRBV2 with TRBJ1-5, with 7 bases fitting TRBD1. The CDR3 is 12 amino acids. With 5 bases clipped from V and 9 bases from J, the junction kept 4 bases outside the gene matches. CDR1 and CDR2 (germline): SNHLY, FYNNEI. CDR3 nucleotides: TGTGCCAGCAGTTTGACAGGGAGGCCCCAGCATTTT. It specifies CASSLTGRPQHF.

This sequence joins TRBV11-2 and TRBJ2-7; 7 positions agree with TRBD1. J lost 2 bases, V lost 1 base, and 5 bases had no gene match. The germline gives CDR1 SGHAT, CDR2 FQNNGV. CDR3 length: 15 residues. Here the CDR3 reads CASSLGTGPTYEQYF. The CDR3 DNA sequence: TGTGCCAGCAGCTTAGGGACAGGCCCGACCTACGAGCAGTACTTC. Full variable domain (rest looked up from reference TRBV11-2 and TRBJ2-7): EAGVAQSPRYKIIEKRQSVAFWCNPISGHATLYWYQQILGQGPKLLIQFQNNGVVDDSQLPKDRFSAERLKGVDSTLKIQPAKLEDSAVYLCASSLGTGPTYEQYFGPGTRLTVT.

This clonotype was seen at least ten times. This chain connects TRBV19 to TRBJ2-1, with D uncertain. V lost 3 bases and J lost 5, with 11 bases in between. The V gene's germline CDR1 is LNHDA and CDR2 SQIVND (reference sequence). The CDR3 totals 14 residues. For the CDR3, the DNA is TGTGCCAGTAGTATCTTTTTGGGCCACAATGAGCAGTTCTTC. This encodes CASSIFLGHNEQFF.

This clonotype was detected a few times. The chain carries TRBV7-2 and TRBJ2-3; tentative D call: TRBD2 (6 bases). CDR1 and CDR2 from the germline V gene are SGHTA and FQGNSA. The CDR3 covers 11 residues. Trimming removed 5 bases from V and 14 bases from J, with 14 bases in between. CDR3 nucleotides: TGTGCCAGCAGCACTCTTCGGGGGTGGTATTTT. This encodes CASSTLRGWYF.

There are a few counts of this clonotype. The CDR3, as DNA: TGTGCCAGCAGCTTGGATGAGTTGAGCGAGCAGTACTTC. Its protein product is CASSLDELSEQYF. V is TRBV5-4 and J is TRBJ2-7; D is uncertain. This CDR3 has 13 amino acids. Germline CDR1 reads SGHNT; CDR2 reads YYREEE (reference sequence). V shed 0 bases and J shed 6 bases, with 10 bases lying between them.

This clonotype was observed many times. The chain joins TRBV24-1 to TRBJ1-2; the match to TRBD1 covers 8 bases. There are 17 residues in the CDR3. V gave up 4 bases and J gave up 3 bases; unmatched junction bases: 12. Germline V gene data show CDR1 as KGHDR and CDR2 as SFDVKD. CDR3 sequence reads: CATSDGTGGGPYYGYTF. CDR3 DNA sequence: TGTGCCACCAGTGACGGGACAGGCGGAGGTCCGTACTATGGCTACACCTTC.

This clonotype came up a few times. V usage is TRBV29-1 and J usage is TRBJ1-2; no definite D call. Germline CDR1 SQVTM, CDR2 ANQGSEA. V lost 5 bases, J lost 4 bases, and 8 bases lay in between. The CDR3 loop spans 11 amino acids. CDR3 sequence: CSVQEAYGYTF. The CDR3 nucleotides read TGCAGCGTTCAGGAAGCCTATGGCTACACCTTC.

This clonotype was recorded many times. The chain employs TRBV7-3 and TRBJ2-2; D gene uncertain. The CDR3 has 14 residues. The germline V gene encodes CDR1 SGHTA and CDR2 FQGTGA. Trimming took 5 bases from V and 4 from J, leaving 11 bases between them. The CDR3 DNA follows: TGTGCCAGCAGCCAGCCCGCGGTCACCGGGGAGCTGTTTTTT. Translation: CASSQPAVTGELFF.

At least ten counts were recorded for this clonotype. V and J are TRBV14 and TRBJ1-5; TRBD1 matches 9 bases. Germline values: CDR1 SGHDN, CDR2 FVKESK. The CDR3 sequence is 14 residues long. After removal of 4 bases from V and 3 bases from J, the junction contained 1 base not matched to a gene. CDR3 bases: TGTGCCAGCAGCCGGGACAGGGACAATCAGCCCCAGCATTTT. The encoded protein is CASSRDRDNQPQHF. Full variable domain (remainder filled in from reference TRBV14 and TRBJ1-5): EAGVTQFPSHSVIEKGQTVTLRCDPISGHDNLYWYRRVMGKEIKFLLHFVKESKQDESGMPNNRFLAERTGGTYSTLKVQPAELEDSGVYFCASSRDRDNQPQHFGDGTRLSIL.